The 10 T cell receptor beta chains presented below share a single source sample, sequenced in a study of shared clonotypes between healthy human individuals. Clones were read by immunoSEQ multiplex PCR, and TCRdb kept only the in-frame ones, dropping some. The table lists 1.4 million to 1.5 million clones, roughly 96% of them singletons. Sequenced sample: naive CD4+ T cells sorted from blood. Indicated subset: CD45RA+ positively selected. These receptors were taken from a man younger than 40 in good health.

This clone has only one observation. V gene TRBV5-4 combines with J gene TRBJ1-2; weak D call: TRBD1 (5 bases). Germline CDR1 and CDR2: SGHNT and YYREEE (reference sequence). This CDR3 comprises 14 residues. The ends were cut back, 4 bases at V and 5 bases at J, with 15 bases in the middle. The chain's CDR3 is CASSQGGSRYGYTF. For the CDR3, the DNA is TGTGCCAGCAGCCAGGGAGGGTCGAGGTATGGCTACACCTTC.

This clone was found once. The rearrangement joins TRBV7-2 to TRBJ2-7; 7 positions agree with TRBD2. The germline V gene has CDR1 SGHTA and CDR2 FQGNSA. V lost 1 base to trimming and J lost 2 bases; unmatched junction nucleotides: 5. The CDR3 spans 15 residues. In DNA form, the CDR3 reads TGTGCCAGCAGCTTAGGTCCCGGGACTACCTACGAGCAGTACTTC. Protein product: CASSLGPGTTYEQYF. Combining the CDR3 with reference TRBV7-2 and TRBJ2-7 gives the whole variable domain GAGVSQSPSNKVTEKGKDVELRCDPISGHTALYWYRQSLGQGLEFLIYFQGNSAPDKSGLPSDRFSAERTGGSVSTLTIQRTQQEDSAVYLCASSLGPGTTYEQYFGPGTRLTVT.

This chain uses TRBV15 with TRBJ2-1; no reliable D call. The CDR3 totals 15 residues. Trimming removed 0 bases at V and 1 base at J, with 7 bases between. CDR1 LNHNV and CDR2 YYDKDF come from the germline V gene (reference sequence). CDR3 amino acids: CATSRDMGSYNEQFF. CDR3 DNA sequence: TGTGCCACCAGCAGAGATATGGGGTCCTACAATGAGCAGTTCTTC.

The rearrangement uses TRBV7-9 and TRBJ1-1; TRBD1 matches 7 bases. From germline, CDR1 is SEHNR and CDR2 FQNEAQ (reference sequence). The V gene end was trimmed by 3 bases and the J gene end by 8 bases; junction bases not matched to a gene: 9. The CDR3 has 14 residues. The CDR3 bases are TGTGCCAGCAGCTTCGCGACAGGGACGGCGGAAGCTTTCTTT. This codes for CASSFATGTAEAFF.

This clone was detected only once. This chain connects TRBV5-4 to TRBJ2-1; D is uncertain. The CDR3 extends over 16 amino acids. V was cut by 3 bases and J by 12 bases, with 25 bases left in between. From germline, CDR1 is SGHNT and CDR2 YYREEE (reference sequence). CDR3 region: CASSSSGRPLLQWQFF. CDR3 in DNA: TGTGCCAGCAGCTCATCGGGTCGACCCCTACTACAATGGCAGTTCTTC.

This chain's CDR3 is CASSSSGRAMDTQYF. The CDR3 coding sequence is TGTGCCAGCAGCTCTAGCGGGAGGGCCATGGATACGCAGTATTTT. This chain connects TRBV7-9 to TRBJ2-3; 12 nucleotides align to TRBD2. This CDR3 comprises 15 residues. The V gene's germline CDR1 is SEHNR and CDR2 FQNEAQ (reference sequence). Unmatched junction bases numbered 5, after V lost 4 bases and J lost 6 bases. The full variable domain, rest sourced from reference TRBV7-9 and TRBJ2-3, is DTGVSQNPRHKITKRGQNVTFRCDPISEHNRLYWYRQTLGQGPEFLTYFQNEAQLEKSRLLSDRFSAERPKGSFSTLEIQRTEQGDSAMYLCASSSSGRAMDTQYFGPGTRLTVL.

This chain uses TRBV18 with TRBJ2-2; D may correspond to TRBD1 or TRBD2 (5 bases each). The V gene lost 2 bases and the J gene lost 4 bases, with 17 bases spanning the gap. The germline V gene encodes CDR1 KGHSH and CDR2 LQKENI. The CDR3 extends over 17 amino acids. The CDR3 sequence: CASSPIGDRRSTGELFF. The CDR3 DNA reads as TGTGCCAGCTCACCAATCGGGGACCGCCGTAGCACCGGGGAGCTGTTTTTT.

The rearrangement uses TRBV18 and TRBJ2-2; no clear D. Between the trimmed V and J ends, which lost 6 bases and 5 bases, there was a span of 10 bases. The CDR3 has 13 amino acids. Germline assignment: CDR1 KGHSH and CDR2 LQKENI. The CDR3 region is CASSHKQTGELFF. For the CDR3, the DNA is TGTGCCAGCTCCCATAAGCAGACCGGGGAGCTGTTTTTT.

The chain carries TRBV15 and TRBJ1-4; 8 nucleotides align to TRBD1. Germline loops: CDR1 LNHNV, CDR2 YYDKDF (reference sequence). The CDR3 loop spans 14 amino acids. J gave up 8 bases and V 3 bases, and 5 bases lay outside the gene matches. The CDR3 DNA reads TGTGCCACCAGCAGCCGGGACAGGAAAGAAAAACTGTTTTTT. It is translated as CATSSRDRKEKLFF. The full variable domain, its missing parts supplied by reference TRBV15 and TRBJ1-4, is DAMVIQNPRYQVTQFGKPVTLSCSQTLNHNVMYWYQQKSSQAPKLLFHYYDKDFNNEADTPDNFQSRRPNTSFCFLDIRSPGLGDTAMYLCATSSRDRKEKLFFGSGTQLSVL.

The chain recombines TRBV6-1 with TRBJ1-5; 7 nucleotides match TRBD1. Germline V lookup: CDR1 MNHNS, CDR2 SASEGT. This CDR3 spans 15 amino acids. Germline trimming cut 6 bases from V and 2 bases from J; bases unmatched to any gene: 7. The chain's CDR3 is CASSRGTAGNQPQHF. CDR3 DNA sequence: TGTGCCAGCAGCCGAGGGACAGCCGGCAATCAGCCCCAGCATTTT.